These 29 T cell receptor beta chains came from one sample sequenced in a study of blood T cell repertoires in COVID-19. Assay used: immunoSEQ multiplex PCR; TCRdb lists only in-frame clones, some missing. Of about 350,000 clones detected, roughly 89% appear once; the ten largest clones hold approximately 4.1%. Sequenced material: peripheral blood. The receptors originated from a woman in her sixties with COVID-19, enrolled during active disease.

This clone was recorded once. This CDR3 is CASSEQGALGYGYTF. CDR3 nucleotides: TGTGCCAGCAGTGAACAGGGGGCCCTAGGCTATGGCTACACCTTC. This chain uses TRBV6-1 with TRBJ1-2; TRBD1 matches at 8 bases. This CDR3 comprises 15 residues. The trim removed 2 bases at V and 4 bases at J, leaving 6 bases unmatched. From germline, CDR1 is MNHNS and CDR2 SASEGT.

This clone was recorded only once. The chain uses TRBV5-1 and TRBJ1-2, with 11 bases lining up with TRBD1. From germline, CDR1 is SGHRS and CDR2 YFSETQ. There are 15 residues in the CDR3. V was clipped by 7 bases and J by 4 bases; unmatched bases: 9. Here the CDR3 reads CASGRTGGQGYGYTF. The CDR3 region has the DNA TGCGCCAGCGGACGGACAGGGGGCCAGGGCTATGGCTACACCTTC.

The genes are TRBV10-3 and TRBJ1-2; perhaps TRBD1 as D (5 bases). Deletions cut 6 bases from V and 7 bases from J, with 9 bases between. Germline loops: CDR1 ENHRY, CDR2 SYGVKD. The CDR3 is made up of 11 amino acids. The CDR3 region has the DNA TGTGCCATCAGGTCAGGGTCTGGCTACACCTTC. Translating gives CAIRSGSGYTF.

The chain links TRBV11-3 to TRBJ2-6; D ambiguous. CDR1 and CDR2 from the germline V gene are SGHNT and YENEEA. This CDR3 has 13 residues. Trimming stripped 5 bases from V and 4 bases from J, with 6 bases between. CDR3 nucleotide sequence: TGTGCCAGCAGCCGTCGGGGGGCCAACGTCCTGACTTTC. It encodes CASSRRGANVLTF.

CDR3 DNA: TGTGCCTGGAGGTCCGGAGGGGCTGAAGCTTTCTTT. Amino acid sequence: CAWRSGGAEAFF. The rearrangement uses TRBV30 and TRBJ1-1, with D possibly TRBD1 on 5 matching bases. Germline V gene lookup returns CDR1 GTSNPN and CDR2 SVGIG (reference sequence). V lost 3 bases and J lost 6, with 11 bases in between. The length of the CDR3 is 12 residues. Full variable domain (remainder filled in from reference TRBV30 and TRBJ1-1): SQTIHQWPATLVQPVGSPLSLECTVEGTSNPNLYWYRQAAGRGLQLLFYSVGIGQISSEVPQNLSASRPQDRQFILSSKKLLLSDSGFYLCAWRSGGAEAFFGQGTRLTVV.

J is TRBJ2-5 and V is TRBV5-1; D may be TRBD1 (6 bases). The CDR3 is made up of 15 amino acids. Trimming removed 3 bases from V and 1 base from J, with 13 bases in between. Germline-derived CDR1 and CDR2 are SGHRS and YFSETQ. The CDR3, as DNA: TGCGCCAGCAGCTCGAGAAGGGGGTCCCAAGAGACCCAGTACTTC. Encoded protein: CASSSRRGSQETQYF.

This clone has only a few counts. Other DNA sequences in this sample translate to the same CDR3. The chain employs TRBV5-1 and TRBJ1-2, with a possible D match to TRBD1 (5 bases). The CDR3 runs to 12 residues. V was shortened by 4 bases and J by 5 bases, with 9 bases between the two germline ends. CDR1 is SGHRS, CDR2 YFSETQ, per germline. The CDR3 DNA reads TGCGCCAGCAGCCCTGGGGGGTATGGCTACACCTTC. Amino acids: CASSPGGYGYTF.

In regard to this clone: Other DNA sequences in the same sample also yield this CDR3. The CDR3 loop is CASSRQGTEAFF. The DNA of the CDR3 is TGTGCCAGCAGCCGACAGGGTACTGAAGCTTTCTTT. The V and J genes are TRBV14 and TRBJ1-1; 7 nucleotides line up with TRBD1. Per germline, CDR1 SGHDN and CDR2 FVKESK. The CDR3 is 12 amino acids. The trim removed 4 bases at V and 5 bases at J, leaving 1 base unmatched.

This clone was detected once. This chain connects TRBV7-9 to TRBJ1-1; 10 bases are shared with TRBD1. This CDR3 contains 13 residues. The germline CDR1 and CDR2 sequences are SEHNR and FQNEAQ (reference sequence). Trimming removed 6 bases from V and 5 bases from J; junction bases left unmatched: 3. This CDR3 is CASRGTGVTEAFF. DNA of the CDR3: TGTGCCAGCAGGGGGACAGGGGTGACTGAAGCTTTCTTT.

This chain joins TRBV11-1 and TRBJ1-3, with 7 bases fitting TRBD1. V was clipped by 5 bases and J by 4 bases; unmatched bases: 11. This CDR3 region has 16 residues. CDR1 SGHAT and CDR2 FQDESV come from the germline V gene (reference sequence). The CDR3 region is CASSTYDRVEGNTIYF. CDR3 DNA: TGTGCCAGCAGCACCTACGACAGGGTGGAAGGAAACACCATATATTTT.

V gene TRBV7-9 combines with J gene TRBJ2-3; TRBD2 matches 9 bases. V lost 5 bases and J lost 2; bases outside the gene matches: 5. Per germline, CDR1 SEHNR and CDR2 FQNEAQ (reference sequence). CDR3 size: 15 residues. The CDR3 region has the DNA TGTGCCAGCAGCCCTAGCGGGGCCGCCACAGATACGCAGTATTTT. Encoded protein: CASSPSGAATDTQYF.

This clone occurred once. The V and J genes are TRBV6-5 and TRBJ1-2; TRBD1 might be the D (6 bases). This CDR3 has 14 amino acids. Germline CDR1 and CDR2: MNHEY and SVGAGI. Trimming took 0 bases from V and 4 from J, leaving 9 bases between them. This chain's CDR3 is CASSYSQGPYGYTF. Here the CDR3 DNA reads TGTGCCAGCAGTTACTCGCAGGGGCCCTATGGCTACACCTTC.

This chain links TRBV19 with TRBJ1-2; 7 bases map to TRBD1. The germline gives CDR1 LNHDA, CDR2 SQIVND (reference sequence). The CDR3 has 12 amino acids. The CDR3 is CAVRQGDYGYTF. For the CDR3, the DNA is TGTGCGGTTAGACAGGGTGACTATGGCTACACCTTC.

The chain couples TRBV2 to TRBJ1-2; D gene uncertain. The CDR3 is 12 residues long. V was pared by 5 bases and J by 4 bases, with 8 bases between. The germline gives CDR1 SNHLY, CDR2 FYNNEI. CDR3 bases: TGTGCCAGCAGTTCCGACTCCTATGGCTACACCTTC. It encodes CASSSDSYGYTF.

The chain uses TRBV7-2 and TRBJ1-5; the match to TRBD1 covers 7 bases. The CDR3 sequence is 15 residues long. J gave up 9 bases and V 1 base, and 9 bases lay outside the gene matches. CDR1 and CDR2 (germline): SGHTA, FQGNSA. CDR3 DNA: TGTGCCAGCAGCTTAGGTAGACAGGGAGTGGGGCCCCAGCATTTT. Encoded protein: CASSLGRQGVGPQHF. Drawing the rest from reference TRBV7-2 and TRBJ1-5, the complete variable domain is GAGVSQSPSNKVTEKGKDVELRCDPISGHTALYWYRQSLGQGLEFLIYFQGNSAPDKSGLPSDRFSAERTGGSVSTLTIQRTQQEDSAVYLCASSLGRQGVGPQHFGDGTRLSIL.

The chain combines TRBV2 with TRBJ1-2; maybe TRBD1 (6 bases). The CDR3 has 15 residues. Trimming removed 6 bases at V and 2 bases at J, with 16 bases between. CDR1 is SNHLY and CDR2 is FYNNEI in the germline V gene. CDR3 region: CASSAGTPQNYGYTF. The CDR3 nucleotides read TGTGCCAGCAGCGCCGGGACACCTCAGAACTATGGCTACACCTTC. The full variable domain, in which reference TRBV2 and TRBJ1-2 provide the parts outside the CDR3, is EPEVTQTPSHQVTQMGQEVILRCVPISNHLYFYWYRQILGQKVEFLVSFYNNEISEKSEIFDDQFSVERPDGSNFTLKIRSTKLEDSAMYFCASSAGTPQNYGYTFGSGTRLTVV.

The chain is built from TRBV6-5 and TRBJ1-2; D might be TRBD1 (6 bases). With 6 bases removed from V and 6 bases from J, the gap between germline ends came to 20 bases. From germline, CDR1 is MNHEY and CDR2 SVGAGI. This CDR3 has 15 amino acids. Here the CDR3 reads CASSSKLGGRDGYTF. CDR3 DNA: TGTGCCAGCAGCTCCAAACTAGGGGGGAGGGATGGCTACACCTTC.

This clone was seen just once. DNA of the CDR3: TGTGCCAGCAGCCTCAGACTCTTAAGCTCCTATAATTCACCCCTCCACTTT. Amino acids: CASSLRLLSSYNSPLHF. The V call is TRBV3-1 (or the pseudogene TRBV3-2), the J call TRBJ1-6; D unresolved. The V and J ends lost 4 bases and 0 bases respectively, with 13 bases between them. Looked up from germline, CDR1 is LGHDT and CDR2 is YNNKEL (reference sequence). The CDR3 runs 17 residues.

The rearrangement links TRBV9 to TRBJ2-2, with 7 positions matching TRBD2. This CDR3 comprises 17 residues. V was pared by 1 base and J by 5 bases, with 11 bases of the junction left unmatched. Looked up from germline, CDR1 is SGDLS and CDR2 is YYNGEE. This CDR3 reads CASSVISWQGGTGELFF. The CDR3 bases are TGTGCCAGCAGCGTAATCTCTTGGCAGGGAGGGACCGGGGAGCTGTTTTTT.

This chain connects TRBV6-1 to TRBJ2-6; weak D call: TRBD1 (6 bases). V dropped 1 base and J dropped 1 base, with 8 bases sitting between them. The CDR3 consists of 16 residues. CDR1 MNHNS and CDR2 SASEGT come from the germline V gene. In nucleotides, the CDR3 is TGTGCCAGCAGTGAAGTGGGGGCTTCTGGGGCCAACGTCCTGACTTTC. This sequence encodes CASSEVGASGANVLTF.

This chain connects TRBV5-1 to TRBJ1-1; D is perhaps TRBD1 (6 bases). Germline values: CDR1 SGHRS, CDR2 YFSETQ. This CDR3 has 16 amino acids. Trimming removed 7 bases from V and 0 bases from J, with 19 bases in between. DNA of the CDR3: TGCGCCAGCGCGGAAATCGGAGGGGGGGTGAACACTGAAGCTTTCTTT. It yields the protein CASAEIGGGVNTEAFF.

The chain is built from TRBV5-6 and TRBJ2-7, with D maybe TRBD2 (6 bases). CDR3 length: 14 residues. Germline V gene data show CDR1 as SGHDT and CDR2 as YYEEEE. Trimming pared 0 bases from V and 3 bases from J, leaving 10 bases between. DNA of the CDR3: TGTGCCAGCAGCTTGGATAGGCGGGGCTACGAGCAGTACTTC. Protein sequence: CASSLDRRGYEQYF.

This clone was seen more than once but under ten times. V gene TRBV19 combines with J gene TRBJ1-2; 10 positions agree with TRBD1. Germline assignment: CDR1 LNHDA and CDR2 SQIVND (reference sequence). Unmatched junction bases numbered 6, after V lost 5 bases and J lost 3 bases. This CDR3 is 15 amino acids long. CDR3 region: CASSSTGGDHYGYTF. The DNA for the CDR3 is TGTGCCAGTAGTTCGACAGGGGGCGACCACTATGGCTACACCTTC.

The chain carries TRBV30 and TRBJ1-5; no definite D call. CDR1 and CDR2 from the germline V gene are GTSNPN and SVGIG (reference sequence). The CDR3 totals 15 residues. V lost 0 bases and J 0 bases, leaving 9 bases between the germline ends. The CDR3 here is CAWSVAEYSNQPQHF. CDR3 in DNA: TGTGCCTGGAGTGTGGCGGAGTATAGCAATCAGCCCCAGCATTTT.

The CDR3 coding sequence is TGCGCCAGCAGCTTGGATGTCAGCCGGGAGGCTGAAGCTTTCTTT. This sequence encodes CASSLDVSREAEAFF. The rearrangement uses TRBV5-1 and TRBJ1-1; no clear D gene. The CDR3 covers 15 residues. Per germline, CDR1 SGHRS and CDR2 YFSETQ. V lost 0 bases and J 6 bases, leaving 15 bases between the germline ends.

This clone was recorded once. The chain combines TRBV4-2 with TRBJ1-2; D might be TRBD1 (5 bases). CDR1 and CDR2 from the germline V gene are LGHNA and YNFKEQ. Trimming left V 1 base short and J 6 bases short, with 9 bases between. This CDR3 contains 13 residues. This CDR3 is CASSQASGDGYTF. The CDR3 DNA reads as TGTGCCAGCAGCCAAGCGTCGGGGGATGGCTACACCTTC.

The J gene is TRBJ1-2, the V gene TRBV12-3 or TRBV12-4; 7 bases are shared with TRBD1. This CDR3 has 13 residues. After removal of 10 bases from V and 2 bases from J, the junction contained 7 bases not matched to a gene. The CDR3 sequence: CAIRQGSNYGYTF. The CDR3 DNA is TGTGCCATACGACAGGGTTCCAACTATGGCTACACCTTC.

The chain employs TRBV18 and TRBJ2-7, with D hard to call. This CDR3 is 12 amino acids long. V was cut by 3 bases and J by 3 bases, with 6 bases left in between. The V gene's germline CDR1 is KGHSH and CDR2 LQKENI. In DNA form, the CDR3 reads TGTGCCAGCTCACCGGCTGGCTACGAGCAGTACTTC. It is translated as CASSPAGYEQYF.

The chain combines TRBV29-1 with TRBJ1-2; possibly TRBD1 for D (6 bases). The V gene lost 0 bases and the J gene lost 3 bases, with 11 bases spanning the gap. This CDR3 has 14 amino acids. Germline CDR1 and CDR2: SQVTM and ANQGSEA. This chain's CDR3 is CSVEDGGADYGYTF. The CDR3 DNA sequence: TGCAGCGTTGAAGATGGGGGCGCTGACTATGGCTACACCTTC.